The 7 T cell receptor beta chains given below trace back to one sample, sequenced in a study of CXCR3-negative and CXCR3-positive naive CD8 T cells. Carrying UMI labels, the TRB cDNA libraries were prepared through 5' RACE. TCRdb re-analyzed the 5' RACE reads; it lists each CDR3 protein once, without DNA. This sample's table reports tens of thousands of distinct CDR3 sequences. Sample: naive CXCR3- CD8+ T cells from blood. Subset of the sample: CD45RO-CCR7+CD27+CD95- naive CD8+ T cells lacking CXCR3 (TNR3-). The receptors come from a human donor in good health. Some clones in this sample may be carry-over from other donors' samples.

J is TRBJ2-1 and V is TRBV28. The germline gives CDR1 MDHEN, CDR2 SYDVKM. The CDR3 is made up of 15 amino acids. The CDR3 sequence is CASSLDGTPYNEQFF.

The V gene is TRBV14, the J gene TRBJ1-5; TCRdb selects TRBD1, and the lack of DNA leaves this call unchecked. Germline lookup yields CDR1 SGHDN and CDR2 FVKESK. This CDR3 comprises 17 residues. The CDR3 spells CASSQDGAAPRNQPQHF.

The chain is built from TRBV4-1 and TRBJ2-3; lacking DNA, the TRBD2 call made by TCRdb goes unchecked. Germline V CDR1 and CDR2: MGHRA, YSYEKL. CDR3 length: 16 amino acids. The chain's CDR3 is CASSHSGLAGTDTQYF.

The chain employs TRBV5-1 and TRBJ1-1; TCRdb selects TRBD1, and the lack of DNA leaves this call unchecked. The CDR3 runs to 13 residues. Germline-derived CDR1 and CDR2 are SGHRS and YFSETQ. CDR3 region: CASGDRVNTEAFF.

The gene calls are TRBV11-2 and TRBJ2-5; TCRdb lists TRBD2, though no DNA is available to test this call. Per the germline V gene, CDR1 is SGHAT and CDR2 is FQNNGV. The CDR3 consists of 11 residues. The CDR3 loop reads CASHEGETQYF.

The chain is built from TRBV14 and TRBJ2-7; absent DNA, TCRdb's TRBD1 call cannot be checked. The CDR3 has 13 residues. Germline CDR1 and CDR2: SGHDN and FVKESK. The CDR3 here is CASRDGTTYEQYF.

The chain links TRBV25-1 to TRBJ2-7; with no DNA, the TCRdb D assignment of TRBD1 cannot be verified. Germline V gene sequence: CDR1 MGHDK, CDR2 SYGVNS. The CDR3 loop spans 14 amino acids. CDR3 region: CASSEGGTFYEQYF.